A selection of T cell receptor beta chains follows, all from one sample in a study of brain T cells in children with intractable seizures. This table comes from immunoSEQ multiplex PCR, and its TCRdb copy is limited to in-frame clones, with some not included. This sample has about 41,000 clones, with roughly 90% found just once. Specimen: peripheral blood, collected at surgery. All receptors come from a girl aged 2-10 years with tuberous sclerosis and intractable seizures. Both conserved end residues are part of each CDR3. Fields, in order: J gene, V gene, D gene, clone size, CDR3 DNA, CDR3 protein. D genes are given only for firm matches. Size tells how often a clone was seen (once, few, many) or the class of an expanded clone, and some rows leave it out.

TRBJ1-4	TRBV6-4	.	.	TGTGCCAGCAGTGACTCGAGGGAATGGGGGCATGAAAAACTGTTTTTT	CASSDSREWGHEKLFF
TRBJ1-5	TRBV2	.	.	TGTGCCAGCATAAACAGGGCTGATAGCAATCAGCCCCAGCATTTT	CASINRADSNQPQHF
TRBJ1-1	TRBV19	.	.	TGTGCCAGTAGTACAGGGTTGAACACTGAAGCTTTCTTT	CASSTGLNTEAFF
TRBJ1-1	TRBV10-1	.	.	TGCGCCAGCAGTGAGTCGTACACTGAAGCTTTCTTT	CASSESYTEAFF
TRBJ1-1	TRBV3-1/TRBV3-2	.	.	TGTGCCAGCAGCCCGGGGGCCCCCACTGAAGCTTTCTTT	CASSPGAPTEAFF
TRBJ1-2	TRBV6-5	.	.	TGTGCCAGCAGTTACTTCAGGGGTGGGGGCTATGGCTACACCTTC	CASSYFRGGGYGYTF
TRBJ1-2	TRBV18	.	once	TGTGCCAGCTCACCGGAAGGGTACTATGGCTACACCTTC	CASSPEGYYGYTF
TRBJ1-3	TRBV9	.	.	TGTGCCAGCAGCGTGGAAGTTTCTGGCCCCTCTGGAAACACCATATATTTT	CASSVEVSGPSGNTIYF
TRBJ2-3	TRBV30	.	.	TGTGCCTGGAGTCCGGACTATACAGATACGCAGTATTTT	CAWSPDYTDTQYF
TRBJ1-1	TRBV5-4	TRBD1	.	TGTGCCAGCAGTGTTTGGGACAGGGGAACTGAAGCTTTCTTT	CASSVWDRGTEAFF
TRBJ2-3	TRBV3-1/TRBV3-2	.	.	TGTGCCAGCAGCCAAGGCCGATTAGCGGCCGCGGATACGCAGTATTTT	CASSQGRLAAADTQYF
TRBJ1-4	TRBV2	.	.	TGTGCCAGCAGGGACTTACAGGGAGGAAAGGCTAATGAAAAACTGTTTTTT	CASRDLQGGKANEKLFF
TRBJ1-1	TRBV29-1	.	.	TGCAGCGTTGAAGGCTTGGGCAGGGGATTTAGTACTGAAGCTTTCTTT	CSVEGLGRGFSTEAFF
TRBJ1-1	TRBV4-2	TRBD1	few	TGTGCCAGCAGCCGGGGACAGGAGAACACTGAAGCTTTCTTT	CASSRGQENTEAFF
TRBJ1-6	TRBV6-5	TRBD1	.	TGTGCCAGCCAACTGGGACAGGCCCTTAATTCACCCCTCCACTTT	CASQLGQALNSPLHF
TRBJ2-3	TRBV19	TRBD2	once	TGTGCCAGTAGGAATCGGGAGGGAGATACGCAGTATTTT	CASRNREGDTQYF
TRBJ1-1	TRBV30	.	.	TGTGCCTGGAGTGGGGACTCGAACACTGAAGCTTTCTTT	CAWSGDSNTEAFF
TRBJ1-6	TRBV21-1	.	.	TGTGCCAGCAGCAAAGCAGGGCATCGGGACCCATATAATTCACCCCTCCACTTT	CASSKAGHRDPYNSPLHF
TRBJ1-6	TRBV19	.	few	TGTGCCAGTTCTATGGGCGCACGAGTTAATTCACCCCTCCACTTT	CASSMGARVNSPLHF
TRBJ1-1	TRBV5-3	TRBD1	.	TGTGCCAGAAGCCCGGGACAGGGGGCGCGAATGGACACTGAAGCTTTCTTT	CARSPGQGARMDTEAFF
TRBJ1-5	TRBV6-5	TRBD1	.	TGTGCCAGCAGCCCCGACAGGGGTTGGAATCAGCCCCAGCATTTT	CASSPDRGWNQPQHF
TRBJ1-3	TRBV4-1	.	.	TGCGCCAGCAGCCAAGTAGCGCCTGGAAACACCATATATTTT	CASSQVAPGNTIYF
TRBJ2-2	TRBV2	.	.	TGTGCCAGCAGTGAACGGGACTCGAAGAATTCCGGGGAGCTGTTTTTT	CASSERDSKNSGELFF
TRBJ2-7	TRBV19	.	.	TGTGCCACCCGAGACCGAGACAGGATCTCCTACGAGCAGTACTTC	CATRDRDRISYEQYF
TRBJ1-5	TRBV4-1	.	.	TGCGCCAGCAGCTGGACCGACCGTTACAATCAGCCCCAGCATTTT	CASSWTDRYNQPQHF
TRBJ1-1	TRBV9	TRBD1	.	TGTGCCAGCAGCGATACCGCCGGGACAGGGTGGGTGAACACTGAAGCTTTCTTT	CASSDTAGTGWVNTEAFF
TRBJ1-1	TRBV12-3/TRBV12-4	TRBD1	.	TGTGCCAGCAGGTTGACAGGGTTGGCTGAAGCTTTCTTT	CASRLTGLAEAFF
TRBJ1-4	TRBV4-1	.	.	TGCGCCAGCAGCCAAGATGAGGGTGCAGGAATAGGTGGGGAAAAACTGTTTTTT	CASSQDEGAGIGGEKLFF
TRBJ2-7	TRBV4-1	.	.	TGCGCCAGCAGCCACTCGTCGTTAGGTTACGAGCAGTACTTC	CASSHSSLGYEQYF
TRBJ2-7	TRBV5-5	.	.	TGTGCCAGCAGCACCGGGACCCATAGCTCCTACGAGCAGTACTTC	CASSTGTHSSYEQYF
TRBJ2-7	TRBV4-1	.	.	TGCGCCAGCAGCCAAGGCTCGGACAGTTCCTACGAGCAGTACTTC	CASSQGSDSSYEQYF
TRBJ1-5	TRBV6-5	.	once	TGTGCCAGCAGCCCCGTGAGGATTAGGAATCAGCCCCAGCATTTT	CASSPVRIRNQPQHF
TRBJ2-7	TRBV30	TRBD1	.	TGTGCCTGGAGTGGGACAGGGGACGAGCAGTACTTC	CAWSGTGDEQYF
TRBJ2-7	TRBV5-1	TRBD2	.	TGCGCCAGCAGCGCGCTAGCGGGGTCGTCCTACGAGCAGTACTTC	CASSALAGSSYEQYF
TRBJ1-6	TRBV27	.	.	TGTGCCAGCAGTTTCACAGGGAGGAATTCACCCCTCCACTTT	CASSFTGRNSPLHF
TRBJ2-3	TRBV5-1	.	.	TGCGCCAGCAGCTTGACAGTCACAGATACGCAGTATTTT	CASSLTVTDTQYF
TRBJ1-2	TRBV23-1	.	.	TGCGCCAGCAGTCAACAGGAGGGACAAGGAGCCTATGGCTACACCTTC	CASSQQEGQGAYGYTF
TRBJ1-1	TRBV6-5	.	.	TGTGCCAGCAGTTACCTGCAGACGGTGAACACTGAAGCTTTCTTT	CASSYLQTVNTEAFF
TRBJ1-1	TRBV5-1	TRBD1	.	TGCGCCAGCAGCTCCCGGACAGGGGGGCCTAACACTGAAGCTTTCTTT	CASSSRTGGPNTEAFF
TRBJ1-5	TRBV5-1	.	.	TGCGCCAGCAGCTTCGGCGCCGATCAGCCCCAGCATTTT	CASSFGADQPQHF
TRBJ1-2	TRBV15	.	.	TGTGCCACCAGTGTAGGGTCTGACTATGGCTACACCTTC	CATSVGSDYGYTF